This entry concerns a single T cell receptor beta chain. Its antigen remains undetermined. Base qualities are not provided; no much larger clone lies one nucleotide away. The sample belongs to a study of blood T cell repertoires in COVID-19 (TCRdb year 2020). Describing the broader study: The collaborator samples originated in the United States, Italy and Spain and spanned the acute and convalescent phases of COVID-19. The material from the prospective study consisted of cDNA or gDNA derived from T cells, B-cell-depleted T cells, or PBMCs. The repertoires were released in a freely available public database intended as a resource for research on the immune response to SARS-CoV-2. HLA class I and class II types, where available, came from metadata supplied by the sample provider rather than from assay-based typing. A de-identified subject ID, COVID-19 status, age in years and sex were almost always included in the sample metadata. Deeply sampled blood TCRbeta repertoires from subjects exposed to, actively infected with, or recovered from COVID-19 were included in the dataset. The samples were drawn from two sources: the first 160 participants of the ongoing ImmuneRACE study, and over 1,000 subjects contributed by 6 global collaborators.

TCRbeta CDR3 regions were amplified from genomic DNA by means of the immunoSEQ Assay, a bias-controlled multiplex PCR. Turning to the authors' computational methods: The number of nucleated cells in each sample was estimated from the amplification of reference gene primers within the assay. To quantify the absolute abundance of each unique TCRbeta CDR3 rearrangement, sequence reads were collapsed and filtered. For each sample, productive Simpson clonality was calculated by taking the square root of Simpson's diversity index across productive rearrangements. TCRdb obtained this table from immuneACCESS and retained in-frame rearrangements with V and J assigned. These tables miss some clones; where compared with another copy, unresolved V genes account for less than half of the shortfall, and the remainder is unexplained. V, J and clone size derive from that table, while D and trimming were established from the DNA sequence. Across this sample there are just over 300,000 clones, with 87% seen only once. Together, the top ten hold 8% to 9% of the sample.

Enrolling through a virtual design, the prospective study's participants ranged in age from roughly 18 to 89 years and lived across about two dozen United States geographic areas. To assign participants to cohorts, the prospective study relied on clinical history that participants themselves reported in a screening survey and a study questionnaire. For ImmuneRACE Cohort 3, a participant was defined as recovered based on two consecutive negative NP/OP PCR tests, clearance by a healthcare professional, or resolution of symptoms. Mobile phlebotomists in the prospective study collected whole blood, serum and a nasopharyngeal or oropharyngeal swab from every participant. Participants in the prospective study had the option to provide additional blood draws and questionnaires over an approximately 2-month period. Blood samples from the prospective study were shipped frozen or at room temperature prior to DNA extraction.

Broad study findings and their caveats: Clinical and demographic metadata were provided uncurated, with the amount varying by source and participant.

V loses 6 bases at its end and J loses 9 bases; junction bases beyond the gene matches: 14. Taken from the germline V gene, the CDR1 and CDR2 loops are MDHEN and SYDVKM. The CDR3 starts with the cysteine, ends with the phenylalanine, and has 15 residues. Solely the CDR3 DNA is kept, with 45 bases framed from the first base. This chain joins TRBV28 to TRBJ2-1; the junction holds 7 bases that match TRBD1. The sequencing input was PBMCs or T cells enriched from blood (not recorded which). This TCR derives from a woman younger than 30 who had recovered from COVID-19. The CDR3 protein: CASRGTGVEFSEQFF. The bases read TGTGCCAGCAGGGGTACAGGGGTCGAGTTTAGTGAGCAGTTCTTC.